Detailed here is one T cell receptor beta chain. This sample was taken from a study of blood T cell repertoires in COVID-19. Study-wide context: Samples taken during acute and convalescent COVID-19 were collected in the United States, Italy and Spain. PBMCs, B-cell-depleted T cells, or T cells were the source of the cDNA or gDNA that made up the material.

Individuals drawn from 20 to 25 US areas were roughly 18 to 95 years old. Germline CDR1 SGHRS, CDR2 YFSETQ. The CDR3 sequence is 15 residues long. The J segment lost 6 bases and the V segment lost 4 bases, leaving 8 bases of the junction unmatched. Profiled with immunoSEQ multiplex PCR; TCRdb holds only in-frame clones, not every one. The repertoire includes 210,000 or so clones, 70% to 90% of them detected once, and 6.5% to 8.5% sits in the top ten. The chain recombines TRBV5-1 with TRBJ1-1; the match to TRBD1 covers 11 bases. What was sequenced was PBMCs or T cells enriched from blood (not recorded which). The sequence derives from a woman aged 40 to 50 with acute COVID-19. CDR3 sequence (DNA): TGCGCCAGCAGCCTACCGGGACAGGGGGTATCTGAAGCTTTCTTT. This gives the protein CASSLPGQGVSEAFF.